Below are 8 T cell receptor beta chains sequenced from a single sample in a study of cytomegalovirus exposure and HLA in healthy donors. With 60 Vbeta and 13 Jbeta primers, the PCR was carried out. Using immunoSEQ multiplex PCR, the repertoire was profiled, and TCRdb retains in-frame clones only, with some absent. The sample has 150,000 to 200,000 clones, approximately 72% seen once; the top ten hold roughly 2%. The sample was PBMCs. The receptors shown here come from a female donor in good health and CMV-seronegative.

V usage is TRBV6-1 and J usage is TRBJ1-4; D is unclear. This CDR3 contains 15 residues. Trimming took 5 bases from V and 0 from J, leaving 10 bases between them. Germline CDR1 MNHNS, CDR2 SASEGT. CDR3 amino acids: CASSLDTATNEKLFF. As DNA, the CDR3 is TGTGCCAGCAGTCTCGACACCGCAACTAATGAAAAACTGTTTTTT.

This clone appeared a few times. The chain links TRBV5-1 to TRBJ2-3; TRBD2 matches 10 bases. CDR1 is SGHRS and CDR2 is YFSETQ in the germline V gene. V lost 2 bases, J lost 4 bases, and 10 bases stayed unmatched. This CDR3 region has 17 residues. This chain's CDR3 is CASSLPLAGEGADTQYF. DNA of the CDR3: TGCGCCAGCAGCTTACCGCTAGCGGGAGAGGGTGCAGATACGCAGTATTTT.

The sample holds many counts of this clone. The chain joins TRBV6-4 to TRBJ2-3; tentative D call: TRBD2 (7 bases). Trimming removed 0 bases from V and 12 bases from J, with 19 bases in between. There are 15 residues in the CDR3. Germline assignment: CDR1 MRHNA and CDR2 SNTAGT. As DNA, the CDR3 is TGTGCCAGCAGTGACTCGATTTCGGGGGGCGCTGGCCAGTATTTT. Translating gives CASSDSISGGAGQYF.

The genes are TRBV20-1 and TRBJ1-1; tentative D call: TRBD1 (6 bases). Trimming stripped 2 bases from V and 8 bases from J, with 9 bases between. CDR1 is DFQATT and CDR2 is SNEGSKA in the germline V gene (reference sequence). The CDR3 runs 11 residues. Here the CDR3 reads CSARTGREAFF. The CDR3 DNA follows: TGCAGTGCTAGAACAGGGCGGGAAGCTTTCTTT.

This rearrangement joins TRBV19 to TRBJ1-1; 10 nucleotides agree with TRBD1. CDR1 LNHDA and CDR2 SQIVND come from the germline V gene (reference sequence). V dropped 4 bases and J dropped 4; count of bases not matched to a gene: 3. The CDR3 runs to 14 residues. The CDR3 loop reads CASSTRTGGTEAFF. The CDR3 region has the DNA TGTGCCAGTAGTACCCGGACAGGGGGCACTGAAGCTTTCTTT.

The chain joins TRBV18 to TRBJ1-2; the D gene is possibly TRBD1 (6 bases). This CDR3 has 14 residues. The V end lost 0 bases, the J end lost 2 bases, and 7 bases lay between the germline ends. Germline CDR1 and CDR2: KGHSH and LQKENI. CDR3 in amino acids: CASSPPDRNYGYTF. The CDR3, as DNA: TGTGCCAGCTCACCACCCGACAGGAACTATGGCTACACCTTC.

This clone appeared a few times. The genes are TRBV5-1 and TRBJ2-2; D is ambiguous. Deletions cut 4 bases from V and 6 bases from J, with 16 bases between. The CDR3 is made up of 15 amino acids. Germline V gene lookup returns CDR1 SGHRS and CDR2 YFSETQ. CDR3 coding DNA: TGCGCCAGCAGCAGCGATTACGCCCGATCCGGGGAGCTGTTTTTT. Its protein is CASSSDYARSGELFF.

J is TRBJ1-1 and V is TRBV27; 7 bases are shared with TRBD1. The CDR3 loop spans 14 amino acids. The trim removed 0 bases at V and 5 bases at J, leaving 3 bases unmatched. Germline CDR1 is MNHEY and CDR2 is SMNVEV (reference sequence). CDR3 bases: TGTGCCAGCAGTTTATCGGGGACAGTGACTGAAGCTTTCTTT. As protein: CASSLSGTVTEAFF.